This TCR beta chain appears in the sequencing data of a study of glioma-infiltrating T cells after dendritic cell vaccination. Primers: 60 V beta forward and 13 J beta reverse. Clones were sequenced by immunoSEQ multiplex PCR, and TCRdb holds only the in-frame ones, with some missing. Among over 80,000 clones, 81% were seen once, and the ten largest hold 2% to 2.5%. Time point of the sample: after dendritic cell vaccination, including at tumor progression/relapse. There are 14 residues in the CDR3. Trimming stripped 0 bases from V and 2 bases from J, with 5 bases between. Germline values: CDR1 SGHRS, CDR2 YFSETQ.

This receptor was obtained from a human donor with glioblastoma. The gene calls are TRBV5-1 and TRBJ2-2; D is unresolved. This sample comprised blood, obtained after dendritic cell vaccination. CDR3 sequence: CASSLGHNTGELFF. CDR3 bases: TGCGCCAGCAGCTTGGGACACAACACCGGGGAGCTGTTTTTT.